The T cell receptor beta chain under discussion was sequenced for a study of response to subunit inactivated influenza vaccine. Findings of the study overall: Authors proposed each seasonal influenza vaccination draws in few new T cells.

CDR3 length: 13 residues. The J segment lost 7 bases and the V segment lost 3 bases, leaving 5 bases of the junction unmatched. The germline CDR1 and CDR2 sequences are SQVTM and ANQGSEA. A note on this clonotype: What it recognizes is unknown.

TCRdb ran MiXCR on the RT-PCR reads and lists one entry per CDR3 protein. Among around 850,000 distinct CDR3 sequences listed, around a sixth were seen once. The receptor comes from a man aged 50-59 years who received an inactivated influenza vaccine. V usage is TRBV29-1 and J usage is TRBJ2-7; TRBD1 matches at 11 bases. The material was PBMCs from blood, obtained approximately 5 days after vaccination. Here the CDR3 reads CSVEGQGVKEQYF. In DNA form, the CDR3 reads TGCAGCGTTGAGGGACAGGGGGTTAAAGAGCAGTACTTC.